This is a list of T cell receptor beta chains from one sample in a study of technical replicates of blood from a handful of donors. Sequencing was performed with immunoSEQ multiplex PCR; in TCRdb, only in-frame clones are kept and a portion is missing. The table shows tens of thousands of clones, with roughly 95% occurring only once. Sequencing was performed on T cells isolated from PBMCs. The receptors come from a human donor in good health. Both conserved end residues are part of each CDR3. D genes are given only for firm matches. Clone size, where shown, is once, few, many, or a class for clones that have expanded.

- | TRBJ2-7 | TRBD2 | TRBV5-4 | CASSLGLAVPYEQYF | TGTGCCAGCAGCTTGGGACTAGCGGTTCCTTACGAGCAGTACTTC
few | TRBJ1-3 | TRBD1 | TRBV5-4 | CASSDGQGPDTIYF | TGTGCCAGCAGCGACGGACAGGGGCCGGACACCATATATTTT
- | TRBJ1-5 | TRBD1 | TRBV2 | CASSRTGGDQPQHF | TGTGCCAGCAGCCGGACAGGGGGCGATCAGCCCCAGCATTTT
- | TRBJ1-2 | - | TRBV25-1 | CASSTGNLYGYTF | TGTGCCAGCAGCACAGGGAACCTCTATGGCTACACCTTC
- | TRBJ1-5 | - | TRBV27 | CASSLMLDQPQHF | TGTGCCAGCAGTTTAATGTTAGATCAGCCCCAGCATTTT
- | TRBJ2-7 | - | TRBV4-1 | CASSQADSGELTYEQYF | TGCGCCAGCAGCCAAGCTGATTCCGGGGAGTTGACCTACGAGCAGTACTTC
- | TRBJ1-2 | TRBD1 | TRBV11-3 | CASSPQTGNGYTF | TGTGCCAGCAGCCCGCAGACAGGGAATGGCTACACCTTC
- | TRBJ1-2 | - | TRBV11-1 | CASSLRHSSIYGYTF | TGTGCCAGCAGCTTAAGACATTCCTCCATCTATGGCTACACCTTC
once | TRBJ2-7 | TRBD1 | TRBV27 | CASSLGRGLYEQYF | TGTGCCAGCAGTTTAGGCAGGGGGCTCTACGAGCAGTACTTC
once | TRBJ2-7 | TRBD2 | TRBV5-4 | CASSWGLAGTTSDYEQYF | TGTGCCAGCAGCTGGGGACTAGCGGGCACCACCTCTGACTACGAGCAGTACTTC
few | TRBJ2-1 | - | TRBV7-3 | CASSAEGYEQFF | TGTGCCAGCAGCGCAGAGGGTTACGAGCAGTTCTTC
once | TRBJ1-2 | TRBD1 | TRBV29-1 | CSVTQGTHYGYTF | TGCAGCGTGACACAGGGGACACACTATGGCTACACCTTC
- | TRBJ2-5 | - | TRBV21-1 | CASSPDRDRVNCGEETQYF | TGTGCCAGCAGCCCCGACCGGGACAGGGTAAATTGTGGGGAAGAGACCCAGTACTTC
- | TRBJ2-7 | - | TRBV11-3 | CASSTRNASSGRYYEQYF | TGTGCCAGCAGCACAAGAAACGCCTCCAGCGGGCGATACTACGAGCAGTACTTC
- | TRBJ2-3 | TRBD2 | TRBV19 | CASKTLTSADTQYF | TGTGCCAGTAAAACTCTAACTAGCGCAGATACGCAGTATTTT
- | TRBJ2-7 | TRBD2 | TRBV10-3 | CAISGLAGRDEQYF | TGTGCCATCAGTGGCCTAGCGGGGAGGGACGAGCAGTACTTC
- | TRBJ2-1 | TRBD2 | TRBV11-2 | CASSLDPVLAGVNEQFF | TGTGCCAGCAGCTTAGATCCGGTACTAGCGGGAGTCAATGAGCAGTTCTTC
- | TRBJ1-3 | - | TRBV5-4 | CASSLARDGNTIYF | TGTGCCAGCAGCTTGGCGCGGGACGGAAACACCATATATTTT
- | TRBJ2-3 | - | TRBV7-2 | CASSPRLGGKADTQYF | TGTGCCAGCAGCCCCCGCTTGGGCGGGAAAGCAGATACGCAGTATTTT
- | TRBJ1-3 | - | TRBV7-8 | CASSLGGGRSNTIYF | TGTGCCAGCAGCTTAGGGGGGGGTAGGTCGAACACCATATATTTT
- | TRBJ2-7 | TRBD1 | TRBV10-3 | CAISGQGSHEQYF | TGTGCCATCAGTGGACAGGGGTCACACGAGCAGTACTTC
- | TRBJ1-1 | - | TRBV9 | CASSSAPAGKANTEAFF | TGTGCCAGCAGCTCAGCCCCCGCCGGGAAGGCGAACACTGAAGCTTTCTTT
- | TRBJ2-7 | - | TRBV19 | CASSMGLSYEQYF | TGTGCCAGTAGTATGGGACTTTCCTACGAGCAGTACTTC
- | TRBJ1-5 | TRBD1 | TRBV30 | CAWSAGTDQPQHF | TGTGCCTGGAGTGCCGGGACAGACCAGCCCCAGCATTTT
- | TRBJ2-3 | - | TRBV28 | CASSQTQVFRTQYF | TGTGCCAGCAGCCAAACCCAGGTATTTCGTACGCAGTATTTT
- | TRBJ1-5 | - | TRBV4-3 | CASSHDHTGRNQPQHF | TGCGCCAGCAGCCACGACCATACAGGTAGAAATCAGCCCCAGCATTTT
- | TRBJ2-1 | - | TRBV21-1 | CASSKGGLAGGGCNEQFF | TGTGCCAGCAGCAAAGGGGGACTAGCGGGAGGCGGTTGCAATGAGCAGTTCTTC
- | TRBJ1-5 | - | TRBV7-6 | CASSLQGTNQPQHF | TGTGCCAGCAGCTTACAGGGGACAAACCAGCCCCAGCATTTT
- | TRBJ2-6 | - | TRBV18 | CASTSLGSGMAGANVLTF | TGTGCCAGCACGAGCCTGGGGTCCGGGATGGCTGGGGCCAACGTCCTGACTTTC
- | TRBJ2-4 | - | TRBV14 | CASSQTAGAKNIQYF | TGTGCCAGCAGCCAAACCGCGGGGGCCAAAAACATTCAGTACTTC
- | TRBJ1-1 | - | TRBV4-1 | CASSQDAGEAFF | TGCGCCAGCAGCCAAGACGCCGGTGAAGCTTTCTTT
- | TRBJ2-2 | TRBD1 | TRBV19 | CASIGTGGTGELFF | TGTGCCAGTATAGGGACAGGGGGCACCGGGGAGCTGTTTTTT
- | TRBJ2-3 | - | TRBV7-2 | CASSWGPYGGTDTQYF | TGTGCCAGCAGCTGGGGCCCCTATGGGGGCACAGATACGCAGTATTTT
- | TRBJ2-1 | TRBD2 | TRBV7-2 | CASSTRLAGGWEQFF | TGTGCCAGCAGCACACGTTTAGCGGGAGGATGGGAGCAGTTCTTC
- | TRBJ2-1 | TRBD2 | TRBV5-4 | CASSQGLAGYYNEQFF | TGTGCCAGCAGCCAGGGACTAGCGGGATATTACAATGAGCAGTTCTTC
- | TRBJ2-5 | - | TRBV27 | CASSSPGETQYF | TGTGCCAGCAGTTCCCCGGGGGAGACCCAGTACTTC
- | TRBJ1-1 | - | TRBV4-3 | CASTQGREMNTEAFF | TGCGCCAGCACCCAGGGGAGAGAGATGAACACTGAAGCTTTCTTT
- | TRBJ2-1 | - | TRBV11-3 | CASSLRTGGYEQFF | TGTGCCAGCAGCCTAAGGACCGGAGGCTATGAGCAGTTCTTC
- | TRBJ2-7 | - | TRBV5-4 | CASSLGGSLEQYF | TGTGCCAGCAGCTTGGGCGGGTCCCTCGAGCAGTACTTC
- | TRBJ1-2 | TRBD1 | TRBV4-2 | CASSQVGLQGAGGYTF | TGTGCCAGCAGCCAAGTTGGGCTCCAGGGGGCGGGTGGCTACACCTTC
once | TRBJ2-7 | TRBD1 | TRBV13 | CASSLDRGRYEQYF | TGTGCCAGCAGCCTGGACAGGGGGCGCTACGAGCAGTACTTC
- | TRBJ2-2 | - | TRBV10-3 | CAISGVPTDSEFWGELFF | TGTGCCATCAGTGGAGTCCCCACGGACAGCGAGTTCTGGGGGGAGCTGTTTTTT
- | TRBJ2-2 | - | TRBV19 | CASNTAPSTGELFF | TGTGCCAGTAATACGGCGCCTAGCACCGGGGAGCTGTTTTTT
- | TRBJ2-1 | TRBD2 | TRBV13 | CASSLALAAYNEQFF | TGTGCCAGCAGCTTAGCACTAGCGGCCTACAATGAGCAGTTCTTC
few | TRBJ2-7 | TRBD1 | TRBV11-1 | CASSLVFGTGVSSEQYF | TGTGCCAGCAGCTTAGTATTCGGGACAGGGGTCTCAAGCGAGCAGTACTTC
- | TRBJ2-7 | TRBD2 | TRBV18 | CASSPSAGGSYEQYF | TGTGCCAGCTCACCATCTGCGGGAGGCTCCTACGAGCAGTACTTC
- | TRBJ2-3 | TRBD2 | TRBV6-5 | CASSYVAGITDTQYF | TGTGCCAGCAGTTACGTAGCGGGAATAACAGATACGCAGTATTTT
- | TRBJ1-4 | - | TRBV7-8 | CASSFPGVNEKLFF | TGTGCCAGCAGCTTTCCGGGGGTTAATGAAAAACTGTTTTTT
- | TRBJ2-1 | - | TRBV7-8 | CASSPLVGETYNEQFF | TGTGCCAGCAGCCCGCTAGTGGGAGAAACCTACAATGAGCAGTTCTTC
- | TRBJ2-1 | TRBD2 | TRBV2 | CASSEVLALIGDEQFF | TGTGCCAGCAGTGAAGTACTAGCGCTAATCGGGGATGAGCAGTTCTTC
few | TRBJ1-1 | - | TRBV5-1 | CASSGEGGRTEAFF | TGCGCCAGCAGCGGGGAGGGGGGGCGGACTGAAGCTTTCTTT